The 2 T cell receptor beta chains below were found in one sample sequenced in a study of control samples from healthy donors and cancer patients. The method was immunoSEQ multiplex PCR; TCRdb's version includes in-frame clones alone and lacks a portion of them. The sample lists 150,000 or so clones, about 90% occurring once. Sequencing input: blood. The source of these receptors is a man aged 18 to 29 in good health.

The chain has TRBV3-1 (or the pseudogene TRBV3-2) and TRBJ2-4; D might be TRBD1 (6 bases). V shed 3 bases and J shed 2 bases, with 11 bases lying between them. CDR1 is LGHDT and CDR2 is YNNKEL in the germline V gene (reference sequence). The CDR3 has 15 residues. CDR3 sequence reads: CASSHTGRSKNIQYF. The CDR3 DNA reads TGTGCCAGCAGCCATACAGGGAGATCCAAAAACATTCAGTACTTC.

V usage is TRBV29-1 and J usage is TRBJ1-1; a possible D gene is TRBD1 (6 bases). There are 12 residues in the CDR3. Trimming left V 2 bases short and J 6 bases short, with 10 bases between. CDR1 SQVTM and CDR2 ANQGSEA come from the germline V gene. CDR3 sequence (DNA): TGCAGCGTTGAATCCGGGGGCCCTGAAGCTTTCTTT. Amino acid sequence: CSVESGGPEAFF.